The source of this T cell receptor beta chain is a study of shared clonotypes between healthy human individuals (dated by TCRdb to 2020 to 2022). About the investigation overall: The cohort comprised two women and a few men aged 18 to 49 years. Per donor, three plates each were used for CD4 naive and CD4 memory, two for CD8 naive, and one for CD8 memory. To estimate repertoire size and how much clonotypes are shared between individuals, the study performed deep sequencing of blood TCR repertoires from roughly five healthy adults. Different laboratories and diverse techniques were used to prepare libraries and sequence TCR repertoires, to increase sequencing depth and limit assay-specific biases. Each donor's leukapheresis produced roughly between roughly 0.85 and 9 billion PBMCs. General study outcomes and caveats: Incomplete sequencing was indicated by rarefaction of sorted-subset datasets, despite the large sequencing depth. Pairwise subsampling indicated that sequencing depth was expected to affect the degree of clonotype sharing among donors. Because the study included only a small number of donors, the genetic and exposure-history diversity represented was limited. Naive subsets generally had larger estimated clonotype richness than memory subsets. Across a handful of donors, about 5% of naive CD4, over 3% of naive CD8, about 2.3% of memory CD4, and 0.4% of memory CD8 clonotypes were shared. Sampling was restricted to blood, and TCR repertoires in tissues likely differ from the TCR repertoires found in blood. Compared with non-shared clonotypes, the clonotypes found in all four sorted-subset donors had higher generation probabilities.

TCR CDR3 regions were amplified from genomic DNA by multiplex PCR using the deep immunoSEQ assay. Extracted genomic DNA from each cell subset was distributed evenly across all wells of several immunoSEQ 96-well plates, and each plate was treated as a replicate. For sorted subsets, about 200 ng genomic DNA, equal to some 28,000 T cell genomes, was loaded into each replicate PCR. The purified libraries were quantified using a Qubit 3.0 fluorometer, sized with a Bioanalyzer 2100, and then quantified again using the KAPA Library Quantification kit. Each immunoSEQ 96-well plate was sequenced on its own single-read 150-cycle Illumina NextSeq 550 flow cell. As for how the authors treated the data: Because the immunoSEQ output included only junctional sequences and no quality scores, the filtering could not be the same as the filtering used for full-length reads. To assign V/J genes and CDR3, sequences were annotated using PyIR, a Python wrapper for IgBLAST v1.9, with IMGT germline references. Reads with weak V/J assignments (E-value above 1e-6), missing CDR3, stop codons, out-of-frame junctions, or ambiguous translated residues were removed. A V3J clonotype was defined by an identical inferred V gene, J gene, and CDR3 amino acid sequence. Percentage overlap between repertoires was computed as shared unique clonotypes divided by the size of the smaller repertoire. RTK rarefaction, the Chao1 estimator, and Recon v2.1 estimates of unobserved clonotypes were used to assess repertoire richness. Generation probabilities were computed with OLGA for all TCRbeta clonotypes obtained by the gDNA method from four donors. The source is immuneACCESS, and TCRdb retained only in-frame sequences with V and J called. Part of the clones is not carried over; for the studies checked, unresolved V genes explain less than half of this, and the remainder is unexplained. V and J calls and clone size are copied from that table; D and trimming were computed from the DNA. The sample table lists 900,000 to 1,200,000 clones, roughly 74% of them with a count of one. Of the sample, 0.5% to 0.65% falls within the top ten clones.

A word on this clone: What this receptor recognizes is not known. The input lacks base qualities; no much larger clone sits a single base away.

Spanning cysteine to phenylalanine, the CDR3 consists of 13 amino acids. Of all the DNA, just the CDR3 is kept, 39 bases in frame from base 1. As encoded in the germline V gene, CDR1 is SGDLS while CDR2 is YYNGEE. The trim is 0 bases for V and 3 bases for J, with a gap of 7 bases between the germline ends. The donors were healthy, HIV-negative adults with no recently reported acute infections or vaccinations. Every donor was a Caucasian adult residing in Nashville, Tennessee, USA. Magnetic negative selection was used to enrich CD4+ T cells, after which naive cells were positively selected on CD45RA and the negative fraction became the memory subset. Blood was collected by leukapheresis, and PBMCs were isolated by Ficoll-Histopaque density gradient centrifugation and then cryopreserved in liquid nitrogen vapor phase. Purity and quantity of every magnetically sorted T cell population were checked by analytical flow cytometry. Genomic DNA was isolated from every sorted fraction and measured by UV absorbance on a Nanodrop 2000c.

Sample: memory CD4+ T cells from PBMCs. Sample cell subset or site, as interpreted from the label and publication: CD45RA-negative fraction. The chain couples TRBV9 to TRBJ2-7, with the D gene uncertain. This TCR derives from a man younger than 30 in good health. Some clones in this sample may be carry-over from other donors' samples. The CDR3 is CASSVATHYEQYF. The DNA sequence is as follows: TGTGCCAGCAGCGTAGCTACCCACTACGAGCAGTACTTC.